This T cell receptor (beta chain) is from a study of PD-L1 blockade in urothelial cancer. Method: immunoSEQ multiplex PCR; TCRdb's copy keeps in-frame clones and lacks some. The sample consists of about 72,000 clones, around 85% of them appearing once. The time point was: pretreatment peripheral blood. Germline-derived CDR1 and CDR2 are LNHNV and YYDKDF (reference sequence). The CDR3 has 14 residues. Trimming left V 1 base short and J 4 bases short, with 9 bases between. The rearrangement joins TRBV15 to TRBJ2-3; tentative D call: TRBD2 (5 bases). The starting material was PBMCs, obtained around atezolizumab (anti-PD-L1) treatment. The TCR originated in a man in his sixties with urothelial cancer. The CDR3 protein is CATSRGLAPDTQYF. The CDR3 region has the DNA TGTGCCACCAGCAGAGGGCTAGCCCCAGATACGCAGTATTTT. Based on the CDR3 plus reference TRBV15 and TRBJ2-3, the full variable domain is DAMVIQNPRYQVTQFGKPVTLSCSQTLNHNVMYWYQQKSSQAPKLLFHYYDKDFNNEADTPDNFQSRRPNTSFCFLDIRSPGLGDTAMYLCATSRGLAPDTQYFGPGTRLTVL.